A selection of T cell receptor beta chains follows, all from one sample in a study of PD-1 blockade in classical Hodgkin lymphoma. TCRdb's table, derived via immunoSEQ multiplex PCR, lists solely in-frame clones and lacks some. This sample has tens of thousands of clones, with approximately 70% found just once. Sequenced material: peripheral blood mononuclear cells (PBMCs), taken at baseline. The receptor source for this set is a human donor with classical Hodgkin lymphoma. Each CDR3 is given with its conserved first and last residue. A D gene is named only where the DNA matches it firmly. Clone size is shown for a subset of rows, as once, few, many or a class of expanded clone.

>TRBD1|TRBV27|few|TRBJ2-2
CASSLYGTGVAGELFF
TGTGCCAGCAGTTTATATGGCACAGGGGTAGCCGGGGAGCTGTTTTTT
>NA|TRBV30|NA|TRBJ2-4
CAWSSGSAKNIQYF
TGTGCCTGGAGTAGCGGGTCAGCCAAAAACATTCAGTACTTC
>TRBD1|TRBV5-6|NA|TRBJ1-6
CASSLPGQGQNSPLHF
TGTGCCAGCAGCTTGCCGGGACAGGGACAAAATTCACCCCTCCACTTT
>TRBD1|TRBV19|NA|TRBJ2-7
CASSVGTGDEQYF
TGTGCCAGTAGTGTCGGGACAGGGGACGAGCAGTACTTC
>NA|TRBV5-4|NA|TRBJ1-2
CASSLELVGVGYGYTF
TGTGCCAGCAGCTTGGAATTGGTAGGGGTAGGCTATGGCTACACCTTC
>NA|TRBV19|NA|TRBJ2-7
CASSIGETYEQYF
TGTGCCAGTAGTATAGGAGAAACCTACGAGCAGTACTTC
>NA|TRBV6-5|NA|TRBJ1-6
CASSYIRISYNSPLHF
TGTGCCAGCAGTTACATCAGGATCTCCTATAATTCACCCCTCCACTTT
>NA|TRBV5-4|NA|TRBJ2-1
CASGQGGSYNEQFF
TGTGCCAGCGGACAAGGGGGGTCCTACAATGAGCAGTTCTTC
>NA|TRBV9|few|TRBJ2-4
CASSVGGIGLNIQYF
TGTGCCAGCAGCGTTGGGGGAATAGGCCTAAACATTCAGTACTTC
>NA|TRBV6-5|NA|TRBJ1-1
CASRGQTNTEAFF
TGTGCCAGCAGAGGGCAGACAAACACTGAAGCTTTCTTT
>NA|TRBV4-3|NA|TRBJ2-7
CASSQEQGNYEQYF
TGCGCCAGCAGCCAAGAACAGGGTAACTACGAGCAGTACTTC
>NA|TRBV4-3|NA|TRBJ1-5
CASSQDWGGQPQHF
TGCGCCAGCAGCCAAGATTGGGGGGGTCAGCCCCAGCATTTT
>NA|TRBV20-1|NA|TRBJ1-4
CSAPSLGKLFF
TGCAGTGCGCCATCTCTGGGAAAACTGTTTTTT
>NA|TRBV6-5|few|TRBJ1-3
CASRVGRDSGNTIYF
TGTGCCAGCAGGGTCGGACGGGACTCTGGAAACACCATATATTTT
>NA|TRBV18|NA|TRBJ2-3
CASSPNPPGSTDTQYF
TGTGCCAGCTCACCGAACCCCCCAGGGAGCACAGATACGCAGTATTTT
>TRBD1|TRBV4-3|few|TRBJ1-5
CASSQVPPAGGDQPQHF
TGCGCCAGCAGCCAAGTCCCCCCCGCAGGGGGCGATCAGCCCCAGCATTTT
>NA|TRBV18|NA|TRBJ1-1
CASSPSRGNTEAFF
TGTGCCAGCTCACCCAGCCGGGGCAACACTGAAGCTTTCTTT
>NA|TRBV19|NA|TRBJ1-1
CASMDGQLNTEAFF
TGTGCCTCAATGGACGGACAGCTGAACACTGAAGCTTTCTTT
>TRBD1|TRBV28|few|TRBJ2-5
CASSFLGTGGRETQYF
TGTGCCAGCAGTTTCCTAGGGACAGGGGGCCGAGAGACCCAGTACTTC
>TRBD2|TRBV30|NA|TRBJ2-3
CAWSALKAGAAGTQYF
TGTGCCTGGAGTGCCCTTAAAGCGGGAGCTGCGGGTACGCAGTATTTT
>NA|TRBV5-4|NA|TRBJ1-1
CASKLTYANTEAFF
TGTGCCAGTAAACTAACCTACGCGAACACTGAAGCTTTCTTT
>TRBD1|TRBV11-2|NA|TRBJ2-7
CASGTAFYEQYF
TGTGCCAGTGGGACAGCATTCTACGAGCAGTACTTC
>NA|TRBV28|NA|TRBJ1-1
CASSGDRTGAFF
TGTGCCAGCAGTGGGGACCGGACGGGGGCTTTCTTT
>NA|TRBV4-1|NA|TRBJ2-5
CASRDRPQGTQYF
TGCGCCAGCCGTGACAGGCCCCAGGGGACCCAGTACTTC
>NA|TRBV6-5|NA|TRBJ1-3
CASSYQGLSSGNTIYF
TGTGCCAGCAGTTACCAAGGGCTGAGCTCTGGAAACACCATATATTTT
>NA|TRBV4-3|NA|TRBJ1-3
CASSQGAASGNTIYF
TGCGCCAGCAGCCAAGGGGCGGCCTCTGGAAACACCATATATTTT
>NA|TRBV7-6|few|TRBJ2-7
CASSRDGYEQYF
TGTGCCAGCAGCAGGGACGGCTACGAGCAGTACTTC
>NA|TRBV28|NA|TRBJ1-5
CASSFLSAGSNQPQHF
TGTGCCAGCAGTTTCCTGTCGGCAGGGAGCAATCAGCCCCAGCATTTT
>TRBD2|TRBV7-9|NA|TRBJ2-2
CASSSAGETGELFF
TGTGCCAGCAGCTCCGCGGGGGAAACCGGGGAGCTGTTTTTT
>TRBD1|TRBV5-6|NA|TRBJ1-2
CASSLPGQGGGYTF
TGTGCCAGCAGCTTGCCCGGGCAGGGGGGTGGCTACACCTTC
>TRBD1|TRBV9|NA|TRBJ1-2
CASSPQDREKNGYTF
TGTGCCAGCAGCCCTCAGGACAGGGAAAAGAATGGCTACACCTTC
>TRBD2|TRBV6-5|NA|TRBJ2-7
CASSQPGLSYEQYF
TGTGCCAGCAGTCAGCCGGGACTATCCTACGAGCAGTACTTC
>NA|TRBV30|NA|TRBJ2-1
CAWSPGRPYNEQFF
TGTGCCTGGTCCCCGGGACGACCTTACAATGAGCAGTTCTTC
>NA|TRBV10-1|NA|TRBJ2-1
CASSFSVGAEQFF
TGCGCCAGCAGCTTCTCCGTGGGAGCTGAGCAGTTCTTC
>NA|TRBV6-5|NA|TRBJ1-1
CASSYSSGTVNTEAFF
TGTGCCAGCAGTTACTCATCCGGGACGGTGAACACTGAAGCTTTCTTT
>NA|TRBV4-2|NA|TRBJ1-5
CASSQDKGQPQHF
TGTGCCAGCAGCCAAGACAAAGGTCAGCCCCAGCATTTT
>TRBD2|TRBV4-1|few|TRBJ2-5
CASSPPHGGRQETQYF
TGCGCCAGCAGCCCTCCTCACGGCGGGAGACAAGAGACCCAGTACTTC
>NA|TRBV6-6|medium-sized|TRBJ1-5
CASSSSRAQPQHF
TGTGCCAGCAGTTCCAGCAGGGCTCAGCCCCAGCATTTT
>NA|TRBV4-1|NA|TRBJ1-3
CASSQTELRGGNTIYF
TGCGCCAGCAGCCAAACCGAACTAAGAGGTGGAAACACCATATATTTT
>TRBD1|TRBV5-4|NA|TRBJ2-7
CASSTGALLEQYF
TGTGCCAGCTCGACAGGGGCCCTCCTGGAGCAGTACTTC
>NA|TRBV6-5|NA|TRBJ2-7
CASSYWGRGYEQYF
TGTGCCAGCAGTTACTGGGGGCGCGGATACGAGCAGTACTTC
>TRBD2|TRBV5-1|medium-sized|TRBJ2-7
CASGTGGPVYEQYF
TGCGCCAGCGGTACGGGAGGGCCGGTCTACGAGCAGTACTTC
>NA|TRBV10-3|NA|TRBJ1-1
CASGEEKAFF
TGTGCCTCGGGAGAAGAGAAAGCTTTCTTT
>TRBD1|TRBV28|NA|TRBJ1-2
CASSLIDRGSIGYTF
TGTGCCAGCAGTTTAATCGACAGGGGATCTATTGGCTACACCTTC
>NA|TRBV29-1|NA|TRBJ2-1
CSVAGTALYYNEQFF
TGCAGCGTTGCCGGGACCGCTTTATACTACAATGAGCAGTTCTTC
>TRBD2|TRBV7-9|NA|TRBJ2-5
CASSFSGTSGDSRETQYF
TGTGCCAGCAGCTTCTCTGGGACTAGCGGGGACTCTCGGGAGACCCAGTACTTC
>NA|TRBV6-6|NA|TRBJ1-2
CASSFEQSYGYTF
TGTGCCAGCAGTTTCGAGCAATCGTATGGCTACACCTTC
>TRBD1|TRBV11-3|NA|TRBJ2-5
CASSFGTEETQYF
TGTGCCAGCAGCTTCGGGACAGAAGAGACCCAGTACTTC
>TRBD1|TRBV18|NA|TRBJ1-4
CASSPGTGDEKLFF
TGTGCCAGCTCACCAGGGACAGGGGATGAAAAACTGTTTTTT
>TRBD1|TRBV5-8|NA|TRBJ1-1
CASSSQRTGRNTEAFF
TGTGCCAGCAGCTCCCAGAGGACAGGAAGGAACACTGAAGCTTTCTTT
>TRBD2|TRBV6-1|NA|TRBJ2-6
CASSASGAGADVLTF
TGTGCCAGCAGCGCTAGCGGGGCTGGGGCCGACGTCCTGACTTTC
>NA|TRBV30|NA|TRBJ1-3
CAWSTGTNTIYF
TGTGCCTGGAGTACCGGGACAAACACCATATATTTT
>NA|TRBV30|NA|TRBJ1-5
CAWSVGQGRNQPQHF
TGTGCCTGGAGTGTAGGGCAGGGGCGGAATCAGCCCCAGCATTTT
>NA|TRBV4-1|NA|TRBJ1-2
CASSQEQLRSYYGYTF
TGCGCCAGCAGCCAAGAGCAGTTGAGGTCGTACTATGGCTACACCTTC
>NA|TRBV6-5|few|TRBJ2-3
CASSYSGAERTDTQYF
TGTGCCAGCAGTTACTCAGGTGCTGAGCGCACAGATACGCAGTATTTT